These 30 T cell receptor beta chains were all obtained from the same sample, sequenced in a study of cytomegalovirus exposure and HLA in healthy donors. PCR was performed using 60 Vbeta and 13 Jbeta primers. Produced via immunoSEQ multiplex PCR; TCRdb's table is partial and in-frame only. The sample holds 90,000 to 120,000 clones; more than 60% are singletons and the top ten take over 4%. Sequencing input: PBMCs. The receptors were sampled from a woman younger than 30 in good health and CMV-seropositive.

The chain recombines TRBV27 with TRBJ2-7; perhaps TRBD1 as D (6 bases). Germline-derived CDR1 and CDR2 are MNHEY and SMNVEV (reference sequence). CDR3 length: 13 amino acids. V shed 2 bases and J shed 3 bases, with 8 bases lying between them. CDR3 DNA: TGTGCCAGCAGTTTAAACAGGGACTACGAGCAGTACTTC. Encoded protein: CASSLNRDYEQYF.

This clone occurred a few times. This sequence joins TRBV7-8 and TRBJ2-1; possibly TRBD1 for D (5 bases). This CDR3 spans 15 amino acids. V was cut by 5 bases and J by 5 bases, with 16 bases left in between. Germline lookup yields CDR1 SGHVS and CDR2 FQNEAQ. This chain's CDR3 is CASSPQGGSDNEQFF. In DNA, the CDR3 is TGTGCCAGCAGCCCCCAGGGTGGGTCCGACAATGAGCAGTTCTTC.

This sequence joins TRBV6-4 and TRBJ2-3, with D maybe TRBD2 (6 bases). CDR3 length: 15 residues. V lost 3 bases to trimming and J lost 0 bases, with 10 bases between them. CDR1 is MRHNA and CDR2 is SNTAGT in the germline V gene. The CDR3 nucleotides are TGTGCCAGCAGTGAGGTAGCGGCTAGCACAGATACGCAGTATTTT. Translation: CASSEVAASTDTQYF.

This clone has only a few counts. The chain joins TRBV18 to TRBJ1-1; D might be TRBD1 (6 bases). This CDR3 has 15 amino acids. The germline V gene has CDR1 KGHSH and CDR2 LQKENI. Deletions cut 5 bases from V and 5 bases from J, with 18 bases between. CDR3 in amino acids: CASSTRTARATEAFF. Written as DNA, the CDR3 is TGTGCCAGCTCAACCAGGACAGCCCGGGCAACTGAAGCTTTCTTT.

This chain connects TRBV6-1 to TRBJ2-1; 16 bases fit TRBD2. The CDR3 is 15 amino acids. CDR1 is MNHNS, CDR2 SASEGT, per germline. The junction had 6 bases not matched to a gene; V was cut back by 6 bases and J by 10 bases. In DNA form, the CDR3 reads TGTGCCAGCAGCACAACGGGACTAGCGGGAGGGGAGCAGTTCTTC. Its translation is CASSTTGLAGGEQFF.

The chain is built from TRBV6-4 and TRBJ2-1; 12 bases line up with TRBD2. Unmatched junction bases numbered 4, after V lost 5 bases and J lost 2 bases. Germline V gene sequence: CDR1 MRHNA, CDR2 SNTAGT. This CDR3 comprises 16 residues. The CDR3 reads CASSPTSGRAYNEQFF. Here the CDR3 DNA reads TGTGCCAGCAGTCCGACTAGCGGGAGAGCCTACAATGAGCAGTTCTTC.

For the CDR3, the DNA is TGCGCCAGCAGCCAAGATCGGGGGGAGGATGAGCAGTTCTTC. Encoded protein: CASSQDRGEDEQFF. This rearrangement joins TRBV4-3 to TRBJ2-1; 7 bases line up with TRBD2. V shed 0 bases and J 8 bases; nucleotides not matched to a gene: 4. Germline lookup yields CDR1 LGHNA and CDR2 YSLEER. This CDR3 has 14 amino acids.

This clone showed up just once. The DNA for the CDR3 is TGTGCCAGCAGTTATGTAGCGGGCGTGAACAATGAGCAGTTCTTC. Encoded protein: CASSYVAGVNNEQFF. The chain recombines TRBV27 with TRBJ2-1; 7 bases align to TRBD2. The J segment lost 5 bases and the V segment lost 4 bases, leaving 8 bases of the junction unmatched. From germline, CDR1 is MNHEY and CDR2 SMNVEV (reference sequence). This CDR3 contains 15 residues.

This clone was seen a handful of times. CDR3 sequence: CASSLRGQGAGEQFF. For the CDR3, the DNA is TGTGCCAGCAGTCTGAGGGGACAGGGGGCTGGGGAGCAGTTCTTC. The chain uses TRBV28 and TRBJ2-1; TRBD1 matches at 12 bases. Germline CDR1 is MDHEN and CDR2 is SYDVKM. Trimming took 5 bases from V and 10 from J; bases not matched to a gene: 9. This CDR3 contains 15 residues.

This rearrangement joins TRBV4-3 to TRBJ2-1, with TRBD2 identical over 7 bases. CDR3 length: 15 amino acids. V lost 3 bases to trimming and J lost 3 bases; unmatched junction nucleotides: 5. Germline loops: CDR1 LGHNA, CDR2 YSLEER. CDR3 coding DNA: TGCGCCAGCAGCCAGCCCGGGACTAACTACAATGAGCAGTTCTTC. This codes for CASSQPGTNYNEQFF.

The chain is built from TRBV7-2 and TRBJ2-1; D not resolved. Germline CDR1 is SGHTA and CDR2 is FQGNSA. CDR3 length equals 14 residues. The V and J ends lost 6 bases and 5 bases respectively, with 14 bases between them. CDR3 in amino acids: CASRYLGANNEQFF. The DNA for the CDR3 is TGTGCCAGCAGGTACTTGGGCGCCAACAATGAGCAGTTCTTC.

V is TRBV6-5 and J is TRBJ1-3; D gene unclear. The CDR3 contains 15 residues. V lost 0 bases and J 0 bases, leaving 6 bases between the germline ends. Germline values: CDR1 MNHEY, CDR2 SVGAGI. The CDR3 region has the DNA TGTGCCAGCAGTTACTCGCGCGCCTCTGGAAACACCATATATTTT. It specifies CASSYSRASGNTIYF.

The V gene is TRBV11-3, the J gene TRBJ2-2; 12 bases are shared with TRBD1. V trimming: 8 bases; J trimming: 7 bases; junction bases outside the gene matches: 11. This CDR3 region has 16 residues. Germline lookup yields CDR1 SGHNT and CDR2 YENEEA. CDR3 sequence: CASGFGTGGGSGELFF. CDR3 nucleotide sequence: TGTGCCAGCGGATTCGGGACAGGGGGCGGGAGCGGGGAGCTGTTTTTT.

The CDR3 DNA follows: TGTGCCAGCAGCCCAGACGGAGGAGCTTTCTTT. This codes for CASSPDGGAFF. The chain has TRBV7-6 and TRBJ1-1; no definite D call. Germline assignment: CDR1 SGHVS and CDR2 FNYEAQ. This CDR3 region has 11 residues. The germline V and J ends were trimmed by 5 bases and 10 bases, with 11 bases remaining between them.

The chain has TRBV13 and TRBJ2-7; D is undetermined. The CDR3 is 13 amino acids. Germline-derived CDR1 and CDR2 are PRHDT and FYEKMQ (reference sequence). Trimming took off 3 bases at V and 3 bases at J, with 9 bases between the two ends. Here the CDR3 reads CASSFWQFYEQYF. As DNA, the CDR3 is TGTGCCAGCAGCTTCTGGCAATTCTACGAGCAGTACTTC.

The chain carries TRBV13 and TRBJ2-7; TRBD2 agrees at 7 bases. The CDR3 runs 15 residues. With 0 bases clipped from V and 3 bases from J, the junction kept 5 bases outside the gene matches. Looked up from germline, CDR1 is PRHDT and CDR2 is FYEKMQ (reference sequence). CDR3 sequence (DNA): TGTGCCAGCAGCTTAGGGGGCGGGAGTGGCTACGAGCAGTACTTC. Encoded protein: CASSLGGGSGYEQYF.

The V call is TRBV4-2, the J call TRBJ1-4, with 11 bases lining up with TRBD1. The trim removed 4 bases at V and 8 bases at J, leaving 9 bases unmatched. This CDR3 is 16 amino acids long. Per germline, CDR1 LGHNA and CDR2 YNFKEQ. CDR3 coding DNA: TGTGCCAGCAGCCTGAGATCCGGGACAGGGGGAGAAAAACTGTTTTTT. Translation: CASSLRSGTGGEKLFF.

This clone was picked up a small number of times. The chain recombines TRBV2 with TRBJ1-3; D is undetermined. Germline CDR1 and CDR2: SNHLY and FYNNEI. This CDR3 is built from 16 residues. The V gene lost 5 bases and the J gene lost 4 bases, with 18 bases spanning the gap. The CDR3: CASSFWPKPAGNTIYF. The CDR3 bases are TGTGCCAGCAGTTTCTGGCCCAAACCCGCCGGAAACACCATATATTTT.

This chain links TRBV19 with TRBJ2-5; D is perhaps TRBD2 (5 bases). Germline V gene lookup returns CDR1 LNHDA and CDR2 SQIVND (reference sequence). This CDR3 comprises 12 residues. Trimming shortened V by 6 bases and J by 2 bases, and 7 bases separated the two germline ends. The CDR3 protein is CASSGVQETQYF. The CDR3 DNA follows: TGTGCCAGTAGCGGGGTACAAGAGACCCAGTACTTC.

V is TRBV4-1 and J is TRBJ2-5; 7 bases are shared with TRBD1. CDR1 is MGHRA, CDR2 YSYEKL, per germline. With 3 bases clipped from V and 4 bases from J, the junction kept 2 bases outside the gene matches. The CDR3 spans 13 residues. The CDR3 spells CASSQGQRETQYF. For the CDR3, the DNA is TGCGCCAGCAGCCAGGGACAGAGAGAGACCCAGTACTTC.

The rearrangement uses TRBV10-3 and TRBJ2-1, with TRBD2 matching over 9 bases. Trimming took 4 bases from V and 0 from J; bases not matched to a gene: 4. The length of the CDR3 is 16 residues. Germline V CDR1 and CDR2: ENHRY, SYGVKD. CDR3 sequence (DNA): TGTGCCATCAGTGTCCTTAGCGGGAGCTCCTACAATGAGCAGTTCTTC. It is translated as CAISVLSGSSYNEQFF.

This sequence joins TRBV6-5 and TRBJ2-7; TRBD2 might be the D (6 bases). The V and J ends lost 0 bases and 2 bases respectively, with 11 bases between them. Germline CDR1 and CDR2: MNHEY and SVGAGI. The CDR3 contains 15 residues. For the CDR3, the DNA is TGTGCCAGCAGTTACTCAGGACTAACACCCTACGAGCAGTACTTC. It specifies CASSYSGLTPYEQYF.

The J gene is TRBJ1-1, the V gene TRBV28, with D possibly matching TRBD1 (6 bases). Germline V gene lookup returns CDR1 MDHEN and CDR2 SYDVKM. CDR3 length equals 13 residues. V was clipped by 5 bases and J by 2 bases, with 9 bases between them. The CDR3 sequence: CASSRGINTEAFF. The CDR3 DNA follows: TGTGCCAGCAGTAGGGGGATAAACACTGAAGCTTTCTTT.

The V call is TRBV7-9, the J call TRBJ1-3; 9 bases are a match to TRBD1. Trimming removed 3 bases from V and 2 bases from J; junction bases left unmatched: 2. The CDR3 is 15 amino acids. CDR1 is SEHNR and CDR2 is FQNEAQ in the germline V gene (reference sequence). The CDR3 nucleotides are TGTGCCAGCAGCTTCGGGACAGGGACTGGAAACACCATATATTTT. Protein: CASSFGTGTGNTIYF.

V and J are TRBV9 and TRBJ2-1; 13 nucleotides line up with TRBD2. The CDR3 has 16 amino acids. Germline V gene lookup returns CDR1 SGDLS and CDR2 YYNGEE. V lost 2 bases to trimming and J lost 9 bases; unmatched junction nucleotides: 8. The CDR3 nucleotides read TGTGCCAGCAGCGTTTGGACTAGCGGGAGAGGAGGTGAGCAGTTCTTC. Its protein product is CASSVWTSGRGGEQFF.

About this clone: This same CDR3 is encoded by further DNA sequences in the sample. The V call is TRBV19, the J call TRBJ1-2; TRBD1 matches 10 bases. This CDR3 comprises 13 residues. The junction had 1 base not matched to a gene; V was cut back by 3 bases and J by 6 bases. Germline V gives CDR1 LNHDA, CDR2 SQIVND (reference sequence). The CDR3 region has the DNA TGTGCCAGTAGTATCGGACAGGGGGATGGCTACACCTTC. It is translated as CASSIGQGDGYTF.

This chain uses TRBV2 with TRBJ2-7, with TRBD1 as a possible D gene (6 bases). This CDR3 is built from 12 residues. The V and J ends lost 7 bases and 0 bases respectively, with 7 bases between them. In germline, CDR1 is SNHLY, CDR2 FYNNEI. The CDR3 nucleotides are TGTGCCAGCAAGGGGGACTCCTACGAGCAGTACTTC. Protein sequence: CASKGDSYEQYF.

CDR3 sequence (DNA): TGTGCCAGCAAACTAACTAGGGAGGACTCCTACGAGCAGTACTTC. It encodes CASKLTREDSYEQYF. The gene calls are TRBV27 and TRBJ2-5, with D possibly TRBD2 on 6 matching bases. The closer fit of TRBJ2-7 to the DNA end suggests the J call may be wrong. This CDR3 is built from 15 residues. CDR1 is MNHEY and CDR2 is SMNVEV in the germline V gene (reference sequence).

The V call is TRBV7-2, the J call TRBJ2-1, with TRBD2 identical over 10 bases. Germline values: CDR1 SGHTA, CDR2 FQGNSA. The junction had 10 bases not matched to a gene; V was cut back by 5 bases and J by 9 bases. CDR3 length: 15 amino acids. The DNA for the CDR3 is TGTGCCAGCAGCCAACTAGCGGGATGGGAGGGTGAGCAGTTCTTC. It is translated as CASSQLAGWEGEQFF.

This clone was seen more than once but under ten times. The chain links TRBV28 to TRBJ2-1; D is perhaps TRBD2 (6 bases). The CDR3 extends over 12 amino acids. V lost 6 bases to trimming and J lost 15 bases, with 18 bases between them. Germline CDR1 MDHEN, CDR2 SYDVKM. The CDR3, as DNA: TGTGCCAGCAGCCCCCCAGGGAGGTTTGGGTTCTTC. It encodes CASSPPGRFGFF.